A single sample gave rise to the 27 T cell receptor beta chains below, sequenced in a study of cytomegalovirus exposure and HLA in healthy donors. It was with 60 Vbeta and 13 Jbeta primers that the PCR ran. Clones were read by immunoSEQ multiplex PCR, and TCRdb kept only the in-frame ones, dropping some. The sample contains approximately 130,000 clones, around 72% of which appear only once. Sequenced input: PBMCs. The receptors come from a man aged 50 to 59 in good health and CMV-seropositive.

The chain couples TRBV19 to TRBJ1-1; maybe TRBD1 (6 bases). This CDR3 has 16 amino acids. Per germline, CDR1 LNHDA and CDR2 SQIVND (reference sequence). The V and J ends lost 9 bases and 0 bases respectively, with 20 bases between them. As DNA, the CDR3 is TGTGCCAGCCACCGTCGGACAGCAACATTGAACACTGAAGCTTTCTTT. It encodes CASHRRTATLNTEAFF. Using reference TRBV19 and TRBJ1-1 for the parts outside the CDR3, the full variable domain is DGGITQSPKYLFRKEGQNVTLSCEQNLNHDAMYWYRQDPGQGLRLIYYSQIVNDFQKGDIAEGYSVSREKKESFPLTVTSAQKNPTAFYLCASHRRTATLNTEAFFGQGTRLTVV.

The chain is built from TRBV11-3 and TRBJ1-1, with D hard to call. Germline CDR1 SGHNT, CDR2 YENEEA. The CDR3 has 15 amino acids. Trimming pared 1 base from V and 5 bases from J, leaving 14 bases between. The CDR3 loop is CASSLVQLGTTEAFF. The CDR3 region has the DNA TGTGCCAGCAGCTTAGTCCAGCTGGGCACTACTGAAGCTTTCTTT. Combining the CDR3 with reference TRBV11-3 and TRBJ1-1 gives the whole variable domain EAGVVQSPRYKIIEKKQPVAFWCNPISGHNTLYWYLQNLGQGPELLIRYENEEAVDDSQLPKDRFSAERLKGVDSTLKIQPAELGDSAVYLCASSLVQLGTTEAFFGQGTRLTVV.

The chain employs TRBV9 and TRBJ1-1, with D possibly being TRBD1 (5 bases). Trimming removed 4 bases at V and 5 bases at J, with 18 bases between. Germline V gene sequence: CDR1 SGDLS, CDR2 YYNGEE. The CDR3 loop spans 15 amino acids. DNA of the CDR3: TGTGCCAGCAGCCCAAACAGAGTCGGGGGGACTGAAGCTTTCTTT. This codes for CASSPNRVGGTEAFF.

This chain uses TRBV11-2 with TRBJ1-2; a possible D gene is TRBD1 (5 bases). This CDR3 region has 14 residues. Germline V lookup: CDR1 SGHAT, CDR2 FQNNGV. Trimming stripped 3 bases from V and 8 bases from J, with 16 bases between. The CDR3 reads CASSFARGIDGYTF. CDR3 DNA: TGTGCCAGCAGCTTCGCCCGGGGGATCGACGGCTACACCTTC.

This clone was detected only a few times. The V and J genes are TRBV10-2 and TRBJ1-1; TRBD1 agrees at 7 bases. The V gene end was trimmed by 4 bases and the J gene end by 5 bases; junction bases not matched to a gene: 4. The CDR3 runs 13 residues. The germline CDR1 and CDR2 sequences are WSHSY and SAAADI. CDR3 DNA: TGCGCCAGCAGTGCAGGGGGTGGGACTGAAGCTTTCTTT. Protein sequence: CASSAGGGTEAFF.

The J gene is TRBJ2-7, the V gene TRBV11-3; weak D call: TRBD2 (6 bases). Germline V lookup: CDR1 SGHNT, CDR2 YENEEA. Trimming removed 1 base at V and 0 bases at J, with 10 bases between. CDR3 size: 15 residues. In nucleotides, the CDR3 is TGTGCCAGCAGCTTAGGTCGGGAGAGCTCCTACGAGCAGTACTTC. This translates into CASSLGRESSYEQYF. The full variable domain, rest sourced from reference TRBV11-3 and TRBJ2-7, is EAGVVQSPRYKIIEKKQPVAFWCNPISGHNTLYWYLQNLGQGPELLIRYENEEAVDDSQLPKDRFSAERLKGVDSTLKIQPAELGDSAVYLCASSLGRESSYEQYFGPGTRLTVT.

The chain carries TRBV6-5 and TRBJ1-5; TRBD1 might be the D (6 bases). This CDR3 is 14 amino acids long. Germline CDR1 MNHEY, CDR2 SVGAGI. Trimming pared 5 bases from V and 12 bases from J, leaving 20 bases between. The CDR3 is CASSMDRGWELQHF. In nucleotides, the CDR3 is TGTGCCAGCAGTATGGACAGAGGCTGGGAACTCCAGCATTTT.

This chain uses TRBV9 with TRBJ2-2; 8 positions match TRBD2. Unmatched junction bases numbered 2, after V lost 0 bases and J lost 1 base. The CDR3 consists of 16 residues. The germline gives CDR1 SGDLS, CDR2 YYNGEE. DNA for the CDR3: TGTGCCAGCAGCGTAGGCGGGGGGTGGAACACCGGGGAGCTGTTTTTT. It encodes CASSVGGGWNTGELFF. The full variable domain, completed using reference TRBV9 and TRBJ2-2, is DSGVTQTPKHLITATGQRVTLRCSPRSGDLSVYWYQQSLDQGLQFLIQYYNGEERAKGNILERFSAQQFPDLHSELNLSSLELGDSALYFCASSVGGGWNTGELFFGEGSRLTVL.

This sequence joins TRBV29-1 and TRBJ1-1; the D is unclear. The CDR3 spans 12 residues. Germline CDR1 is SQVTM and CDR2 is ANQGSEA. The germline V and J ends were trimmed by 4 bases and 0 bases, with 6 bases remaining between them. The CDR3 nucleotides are TGCAGCGTTGGAGGGTTGAACACTGAAGCTTTCTTT. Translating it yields CSVGGLNTEAFF.

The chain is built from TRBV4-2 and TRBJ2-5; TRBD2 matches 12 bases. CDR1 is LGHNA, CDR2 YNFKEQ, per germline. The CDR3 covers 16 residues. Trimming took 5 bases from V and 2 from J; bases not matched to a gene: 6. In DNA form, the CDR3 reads TGTGCCAGCAGCGTTGGGACTAGCGGGTTACAAGAGACCCAGTACTTC. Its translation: CASSVGTSGLQETQYF.

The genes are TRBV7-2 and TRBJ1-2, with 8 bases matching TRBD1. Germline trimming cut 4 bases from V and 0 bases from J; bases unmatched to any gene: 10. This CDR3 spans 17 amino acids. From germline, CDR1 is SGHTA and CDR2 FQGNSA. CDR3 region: CASSSPQGVGSNYGYTF. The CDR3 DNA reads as TGTGCCAGCAGCTCCCCACAGGGGGTGGGCTCTAACTATGGCTACACCTTC.

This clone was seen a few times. This CDR3 reads CASSQDPLAGTEAFF. CDR3 DNA sequence: TGTGCCAGTAGTCAGGACCCTCTGGCGGGCACTGAAGCTTTCTTT. The chain recombines TRBV19 with TRBJ1-1; D remains ambiguous. The V end was cut by 5 bases, the J end by 4 bases, with 17 bases between. The CDR3 is 15 residues long. Germline CDR1 is LNHDA and CDR2 is SQIVND (reference sequence). Supplemented by reference TRBV19 and TRBJ1-1, the full variable domain reads DGGITQSPKYLFRKEGQNVTLSCEQNLNHDAMYWYRQDPGQGLRLIYYSQIVNDFQKGDIAEGYSVSREKKESFPLTVTSAQKNPTAFYLCASSQDPLAGTEAFFGQGTRLTVV.

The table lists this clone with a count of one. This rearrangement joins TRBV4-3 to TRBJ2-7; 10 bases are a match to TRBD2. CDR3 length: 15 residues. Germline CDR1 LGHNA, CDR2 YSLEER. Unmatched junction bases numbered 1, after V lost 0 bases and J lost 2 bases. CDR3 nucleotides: TGCGCCAGCAGCCAAGAACTAGCGGGGACCTACGAGCAGTACTTC. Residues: CASSQELAGTYEQYF.

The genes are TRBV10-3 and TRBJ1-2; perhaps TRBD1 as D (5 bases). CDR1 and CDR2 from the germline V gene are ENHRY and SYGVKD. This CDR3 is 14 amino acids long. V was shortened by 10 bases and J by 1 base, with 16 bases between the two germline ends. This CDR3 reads CATGSGQGNYGYTF. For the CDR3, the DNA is TGTGCCACCGGATCTGGGCAGGGTAACTATGGCTACACCTTC.

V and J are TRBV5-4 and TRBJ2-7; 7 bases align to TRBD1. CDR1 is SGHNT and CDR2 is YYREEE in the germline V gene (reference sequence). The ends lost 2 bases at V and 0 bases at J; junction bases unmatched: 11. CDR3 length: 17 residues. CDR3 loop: CASSLFQGVGISYEQYF. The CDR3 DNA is TGTGCCAGCAGCTTATTCCAGGGGGTGGGGATCTCCTACGAGCAGTACTTC.

This CDR3 reads CASSYAGSLNQPQHF. The CDR3 nucleotides are TGTGCCAGCAGTTACGCAGGCAGCCTGAATCAGCCCCAGCATTTT. The rearrangement uses TRBV6-5 and TRBJ1-5; D is undetermined. CDR1 and CDR2 (germline): MNHEY, SVGAGI. This CDR3 region has 15 residues. Trimming pared 2 bases from V and 4 bases from J, leaving 12 bases between.

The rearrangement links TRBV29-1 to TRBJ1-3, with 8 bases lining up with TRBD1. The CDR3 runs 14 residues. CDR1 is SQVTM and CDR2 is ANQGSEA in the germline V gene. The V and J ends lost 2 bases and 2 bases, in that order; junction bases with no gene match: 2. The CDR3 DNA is TGCAGCGTTGAACCGGACAGGGCTGGAAACACCATATATTTT. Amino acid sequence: CSVEPDRAGNTIYF.

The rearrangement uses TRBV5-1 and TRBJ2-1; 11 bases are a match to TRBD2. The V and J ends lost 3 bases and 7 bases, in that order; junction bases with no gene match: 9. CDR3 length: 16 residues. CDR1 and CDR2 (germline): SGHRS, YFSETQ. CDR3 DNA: TGCGCCAGCAGCTGGGGACTAGCGGTCCTCGGAAATGAGCAGTTCTTC. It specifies CASSWGLAVLGNEQFF.

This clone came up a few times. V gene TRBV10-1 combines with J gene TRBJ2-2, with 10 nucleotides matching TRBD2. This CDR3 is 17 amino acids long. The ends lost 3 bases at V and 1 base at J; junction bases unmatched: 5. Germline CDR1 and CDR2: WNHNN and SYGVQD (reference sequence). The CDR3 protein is CASSEGSGGRNTGELFF. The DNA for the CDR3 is TGCGCCAGCAGTGAAGGTAGCGGGGGGCGGAACACCGGGGAGCTGTTTTTT.

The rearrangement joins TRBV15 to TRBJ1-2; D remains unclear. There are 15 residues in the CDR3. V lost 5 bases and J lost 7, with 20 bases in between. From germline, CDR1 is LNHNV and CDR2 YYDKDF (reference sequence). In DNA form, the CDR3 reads TGTGCCACCAGCGACCCTCGCAGTTCGGGAACTGGCTACACCTTC. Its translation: CATSDPRSSGTGYTF.

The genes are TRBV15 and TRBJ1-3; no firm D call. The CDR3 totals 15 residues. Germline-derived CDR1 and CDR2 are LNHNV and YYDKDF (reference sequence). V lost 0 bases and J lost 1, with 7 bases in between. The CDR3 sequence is CATSRDQISGNTIYF. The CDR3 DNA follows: TGTGCCACCAGCAGAGATCAGATTTCTGGAAACACCATATATTTT.

The CDR3 region is CASSPPGQGNEKLFF. The CDR3 nucleotides are TGTGCCAGCTCACCACCAGGACAGGGTAATGAAAAACTGTTTTTT. The V and J genes are TRBV18 and TRBJ1-4; 8 bases are shared with TRBD1. The CDR3 loop spans 15 amino acids. Losses at the gene ends were 0 bases for V and 4 bases for J; bases not matched to a gene: 1. CDR1 is KGHSH, CDR2 LQKENI, per germline. The full variable domain, completed using reference TRBV18 and TRBJ1-4, is NAGVMQNPRHLVRRRGQEARLRCSPMKGHSHVYWYRQLPEEGLKFMVYLQKENIIDESGMPKERFSAEFPKEGPSILRIQQVVRGDSAAYFCASSPPGQGNEKLFFGSGTQLSVL.

The CDR3 reads CASSVRTAMNTEAFF. The CDR3 DNA is TGTGCCAGCAGTGTTCGGACAGCCATGAACACTGAAGCTTTCTTT. The gene calls are TRBV2 and TRBJ1-1, with D possibly matching TRBD1 (6 bases). The CDR3 length is 15 residues. Germline V gene sequence: CDR1 SNHLY, CDR2 FYNNEI. V dropped 4 bases and J dropped 0 bases, with 12 bases sitting between them.

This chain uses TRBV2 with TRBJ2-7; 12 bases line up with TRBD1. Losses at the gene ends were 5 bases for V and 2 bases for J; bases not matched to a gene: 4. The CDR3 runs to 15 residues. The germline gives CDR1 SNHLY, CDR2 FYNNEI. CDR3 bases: TGTGCCAGCAGTCGGGGACAGGGGGCCACCTACGAGCAGTACTTC. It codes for CASSRGQGATYEQYF. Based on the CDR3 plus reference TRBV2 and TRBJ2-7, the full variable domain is EPEVTQTPSHQVTQMGQEVILRCVPISNHLYFYWYRQILGQKVEFLVSFYNNEISEKSEIFDDQFSVERPDGSNFTLKIRSTKLEDSAMYFCASSRGQGATYEQYFGPGTRLTVT.

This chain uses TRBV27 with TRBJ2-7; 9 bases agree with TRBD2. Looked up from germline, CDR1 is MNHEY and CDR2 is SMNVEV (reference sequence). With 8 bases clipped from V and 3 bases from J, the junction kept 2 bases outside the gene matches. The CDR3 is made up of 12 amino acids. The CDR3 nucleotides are TGTGCCAGCTTTAGCGGGAGCTACGAGCAGTACTTC. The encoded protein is CASFSGSYEQYF.

For the CDR3, the DNA is TGTGCCAGCTCACCACCTAGGAGAAACACCGGGGAGCTGTTTTTT. Encoded protein: CASSPPRRNTGELFF. This chain connects TRBV18 to TRBJ2-2; D ambiguous. From germline, CDR1 is KGHSH and CDR2 LQKENI. V lost 0 bases to trimming and J lost 2 bases, with 7 bases between them. The CDR3 covers 15 residues.

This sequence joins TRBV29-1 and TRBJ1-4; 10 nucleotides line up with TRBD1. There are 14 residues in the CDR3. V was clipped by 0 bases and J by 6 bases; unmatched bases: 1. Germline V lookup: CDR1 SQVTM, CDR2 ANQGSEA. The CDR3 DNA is TGCAGCGTTGAAGATGGGACAGGGGATGAAAAACTGTTTTTT. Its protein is CSVEDGTGDEKLFF.